The rows below give T cell receptor beta chains drawn from one sample of a study of cytomegalovirus exposure and HLA in healthy donors. This table comes from immunoSEQ multiplex PCR, and its TCRdb copy is limited to in-frame clones, with some not included. The table records 150,000 or so clones, 70% to 85% of them present only once. The specimen sequenced was PBMCs. These receptors were obtained from a man younger than 45 in good health and CMV-seropositive. CDR3s include the opening cysteine and the closing phenylalanine or tryptophan. Fields, in order: clone size, J gene, D gene, V gene, CDR3 protein, CDR3 DNA. A D gene is named only where the DNA matches it firmly. Not every row has a clone size; where given, it reads once, few, many or a size class.

>NA|TRBJ2-5|TRBD1|TRBV5-1
CASSTQGQGEETQYF
TGCGCCAGCAGCACCCAAGGACAGGGGGAAGAGACCCAGTACTTC
>NA|TRBJ1-4|NA|TRBV7-9
CASSLVYGAGINEKLFF
TGTGCCAGCAGCTTAGTTTATGGGGCAGGAATTAATGAAAAACTGTTTTTT
>NA|TRBJ2-6|TRBD2|TRBV11-2
CASSLDLGLAGSQTF
TGTGCCAGCAGCTTAGATCTGGGACTAGCGGGGTCACAGACTTTC
>NA|TRBJ2-2|TRBD2|TRBV5-1
CASLGLAGSAGELFF
TGCGCCAGCCTGGGACTAGCGGGAAGCGCCGGGGAGCTGTTTTTT
>NA|TRBJ2-7|NA|TRBV5-1
CAPLWDTKGLEQYF
TGCGCCCCCCTCTGGGACACTAAAGGGCTCGAGCAGTACTTC
>few|TRBJ1-5|NA|TRBV6-5
CASSPGSNQPQHF
TGTGCCAGCAGCCCGGGGTCCAATCAGCCCCAGCATTTT
>NA|TRBJ2-1|NA|TRBV19
CASSMEGQAGDEQFF
TGTGCCAGTAGTATGGAGGGACAGGCGGGGGATGAGCAGTTCTTC
>NA|TRBJ2-1|NA|TRBV19
CASSIKVGWSNEQFF
TGTGCCAGTAGTATAAAGGTAGGCTGGAGCAATGAGCAGTTCTTC
>NA|TRBJ2-5|TRBD1|TRBV5-4
CASSPGTGQETQYF
TGTGCCAGCAGCCCCGGGACAGGCCAAGAGACCCAGTACTTC
>NA|TRBJ2-1|NA|TRBV7-2
CASSLVGESYNEQFF
TGTGCCAGCAGCTTAGTGGGAGAATCCTACAATGAGCAGTTCTTC
>NA|TRBJ2-7|TRBD2|TRBV10-2
CASSPGSGASGQYF
TGCGCCAGCAGTCCCGGTAGCGGGGCTAGCGGGCAGTACTTC
>NA|TRBJ2-7|NA|TRBV28
CASSFRNGGVYEQYF
TGTGCCAGCAGTTTTCGTAACGGAGGAGTCTACGAGCAGTACTTC
>few|TRBJ1-1|NA|TRBV28
CASNNDLSEAFF
TGTGCCAGCAATAATGATTTGAGTGAAGCTTTCTTT
>few|TRBJ2-7|TRBD1|TRBV9
CASSGTGTGTTHRCEQYF
TGTGCCAGCAGCGGGACCGGGACAGGGACGACCCACCGGTGCGAGCAGTACTTC
>NA|TRBJ1-3|NA|TRBV5-1
CASSLTGATGNTIYF
TGCGCCAGCAGCTTGACGGGAGCAACTGGAAACACCATATATTTT
>NA|TRBJ1-1|NA|TRBV20-1
CSASEGGAFF
TGCAGTGCTAGTGAAGGGGGAGCTTTCTTT
>NA|TRBJ2-3|NA|TRBV7-2
CASSTLEGRTDTQYF
TGTGCCAGCAGCACCTTGGAGGGCCGCACAGATACGCAGTATTTT
>NA|TRBJ2-7|NA|TRBV5-1
CASSLDGQDYEQYF
TGCGCCAGCAGCTTGGATGGGCAGGACTACGAGCAGTACTTC
>NA|TRBJ2-3|TRBD2|TRBV11-1
CASSKRLAGTTDTQYF
TGTGCCAGCAGCAAGAGACTAGCGGGAACCACAGATACGCAGTATTTT
>NA|TRBJ2-1|NA|TRBV7-6
CASSLDLGDNEQFF
TGTGCCAGCAGCTTAGATCTCGGAGACAATGAGCAGTTCTTC
>NA|TRBJ2-7|NA|TRBV11-2
CASSLVNSYEQYF
TGTGCCAGCAGCTTAGTTAACTCCTACGAGCAGTACTTC
>few|TRBJ1-5|NA|TRBV19
CASSIDLWGGSGQPQHF
TGTGCCAGTAGTATAGATCTATGGGGGGGAAGCGGCCAGCCCCAGCATTTT
>NA|TRBJ2-3|TRBD2|TRBV9
CASSVAGGQYTDTQYF
TGTGCCAGCAGCGTAGCGGGGGGGCAGTACACAGATACGCAGTATTTT
>NA|TRBJ1-6|TRBD1|TRBV19
CASSPQSWDRVVPLHF
TGTGCCAGTAGTCCCCAGTCCTGGGACAGGGTTGTACCCCTCCACTTT
>NA|TRBJ2-7|NA|TRBV4-1
CASSQDYDEQYF
TGCGCCAGCAGCCAAGACTACGACGAGCAGTACTTC
>NA|TRBJ2-2|TRBD2|TRBV14
CASSQRGLAKETGELFF
TGTGCCAGCAGCCAGAGGGGACTAGCGAAGGAAACCGGGGAGCTGTTTTTT
>NA|TRBJ2-2|TRBD2|TRBV5-4
CASSRSGGAVSGELFF
TGTGCCAGCAGCCGGAGCGGGGGGGCGGTGTCCGGGGAGCTGTTTTTT
>NA|TRBJ2-3|TRBD2|TRBV9
CASSVRTSASTDTQYF
TGTGCCAGCAGCGTAAGGACTAGCGCGAGCACAGATACGCAGTATTTT
>NA|TRBJ2-5|TRBD2|TRBV18
CASSPARLAGGQEQYF
TGTGCCAGCTCACCCGCCCGACTAGCGGGAGGGCAAGAGCAGTACTTC
>NA|TRBJ1-1|NA|TRBV9
CASSVTPETEAFF
TGTGCCAGCAGCGTTACCCCGGAGACTGAAGCTTTCTTT
>NA|TRBJ2-7|NA|TRBV9
CASSVNPDPQGEQYF
TGTGCCAGCAGCGTAAACCCGGATCCCCAGGGCGAGCAGTACTTC
>NA|TRBJ1-2|TRBD1|TRBV28
CASSYAQNRGRHGYTF
TGTGCCAGCAGCTACGCACAAAACAGGGGGCGTCATGGCTACACCTTC
>NA|TRBJ2-3|NA|TRBV6-1
CASLSKGVSTDTQYF
TGTGCCAGCCTCTCCAAGGGGGTAAGCACAGATACGCAGTATTTT
>NA|TRBJ2-7|NA|TRBV5-6
CASRRWALPSYEQYF
TGTGCCAGCAGGCGATGGGCCCTCCCCAGTTACGAGCAGTACTTC
>NA|TRBJ2-1|TRBD2|TRBV2
CASGSGLDWNEQFF
TGTGCCAGTGGCTCGGGACTAGATTGGAATGAGCAGTTCTTC
>NA|TRBJ1-3|NA|TRBV6-1
CASSEAQVLSGNTIYF
TGTGCCAGCAGTGAAGCGCAGGTATTATCTGGAAACACCATATATTTT
>NA|TRBJ2-5|NA|TRBV2
CASTAEGETQYF
TGTGCCAGCACTGCAGAGGGAGAGACCCAGTACTTC
>NA|TRBJ1-2|NA|TRBV28
CASRPAGGFGYTF
TGTGCCAGCAGGCCCGCGGGGGGTTTCGGCTACACCTTC
>NA|TRBJ2-3|NA|TRBV2
CASSEFLDTQYF
TGTGCCAGCAGTGAATTTCTAGATACGCAGTATTTT
>NA|TRBJ1-2|TRBD1|TRBV11-2
CASSLVRGPANYGYTF
TGTGCCAGCAGCTTAGTAAGGGGGCCGGCAAACTATGGCTACACCTTC
>NA|TRBJ2-3|NA|TRBV5-8
CASSLGGLGTDTQYF
TGTGCCAGCAGCTTGGGGGGACTTGGGACAGATACGCAGTATTTT
>once|TRBJ2-2|TRBD1|TRBV11-3
CASSLGWTGGNTGELFF
TGTGCCAGCAGCTTAGGCTGGACAGGGGGTAACACCGGGGAGCTGTTTTTT
>NA|TRBJ1-5|NA|TRBV2
CARGTIGNQPQHF
TGTGCCAGAGGGACAATCGGCAATCAGCCCCAGCATTTT
>NA|TRBJ2-1|NA|TRBV5-1
CASSLVGGSSGEQFF
TGCGCCAGCAGCTTGGTTGGGGGGAGTTCCGGTGAGCAGTTCTTC
>once|TRBJ1-3|NA|TRBV4-1
CASSQPTRTAGNTIYF
TGCGCCAGCAGCCAACCGACCAGGACAGCAGGAAACACCATATATTTT
>once|TRBJ2-1|TRBD2|TRBV2
CASRSAGNSYNEQFF
TGTGCCAGCAGGTCAGCGGGGAACTCCTACAATGAGCAGTTCTTC
>once|TRBJ2-7|TRBD1|TRBV18
CASSPPTGGISYEQYF
TGTGCCAGCTCACCTCCGACAGGGGGAATCTCCTACGAGCAGTACTTC
>few|TRBJ2-3|TRBD1|TRBV2
CASSRQGYPSTDTQYF
TGTGCCAGCAGTCGACAGGGCTACCCTAGCACAGATACGCAGTATTTT
>once|TRBJ1-6|NA|TRBV7-8
CASSSPRADSPLHF
TGTGCCAGCAGCTCGCCGCGGGCAGATTCACCCCTCCACTTT
>NA|TRBJ2-3|TRBD2|TRBV4-2
CASSQTLWGGNTDTQYF
TGTGCCAGCAGCCAGACCCTTTGGGGGGGAAACACAGATACGCAGTATTTT
>NA|TRBJ1-3|NA|TRBV13
CASSAGRLAGNTIYF
TGTGCCAGCAGCGCGGGCAGGCTGGCGGGAAACACCATATATTTT
>NA|TRBJ1-1|NA|TRBV6-1
CASSAMGQGNTEAFF
TGTGCCAGCAGTGCAATGGGGCAGGGGAACACTGAAGCTTTCTTT
>few|TRBJ2-1|NA|TRBV5-1
CASSLGGEQFF
TGCGCCAGCAGCTTGGGCGGGGAGCAGTTCTTC
>NA|TRBJ1-2|NA|TRBV11-1
CASSPPLGAGGNYGYTF
TGTGCCAGCAGCCCACCTTTAGGTGCCGGGGGGAACTATGGCTACACCTTC
>NA|TRBJ2-7|NA|TRBV2
CASSGQLF
TGTGCCAGCAGTGGACAGCTCTTC
>NA|TRBJ1-4|TRBD1|TRBV28
CASSRGQGGEKLFF
TGTGCCAGCAGCCGGGGACAGGGAGGTGAAAAACTGTTTTTT
>NA|TRBJ1-5|NA|TRBV5-6
CASSSNRDQPQHF
TGTGCCAGCAGCTCAAACAGGGATCAGCCCCAGCATTTT
>NA|TRBJ1-5|TRBD1|TRBV6-5
CASSVGTGRNQPQHF
TGTGCCAGCAGTGTAGGGACAGGGCGCAATCAGCCCCAGCATTTT
>once|TRBJ2-5|TRBD2|TRBV27
CASSPRGLAGGETQYF
TGTGCCAGCAGTCCCCGGGGGCTAGCGGGAGGTGAGACCCAGTACTTC